This T cell receptor beta chain was sequenced during a study of T cells after yellow fever vaccination. General study points: From the bulk population, abundant clonotypes could contaminate and appear within FACS-sorted repertoires.

A remark on this clonotype: The antigen remains unidentified.

TCRdb recomputed calls from the 5' RACE reads with MiXCR, one row per CDR3 protein. The repertoire consists of around 340,000 distinct CDR3 sequences, with about 12% occurring once and the leading ten covering 3.2%. V was trimmed by 5 bases and J by 7 bases, leaving 12 bases between them. CDR3 size: 14 residues. Germline loops: CDR1 SEHNR, CDR2 FQNEAQ (reference sequence). The sample in question was CD4+ T cells sorted from PBMCs, obtained 15 days after the yellow fever booster vaccination. J is TRBJ1-6 and V is TRBV7-9, with D uncertain. The receptor's source is a man aged 18 to 35 who received the YFV17D yellow fever vaccine. The chain's CDR3 is CASSQSGLNSPLHF. The CDR3 DNA sequence: TGTGCCAGCAGCCAGAGTGGGTTAAATTCACCCCTCCACTTT.